This T cell receptor beta chain was obtained from a study of blood T cells in healthy people across ages. Study context: With template switching, about one barcoded beta molecule was captured per two T cells.

Sample-barcoded 5' priming and a J-beta primer mix drove a second PCR of about 7 to 11 cycles. Individual samples furnished no less than 3 million CDR3-containing paired-end reads apiece. TCRdb reanalysed the 5' RACE reads using MiXCR and keeps one entry per CDR3 protein. The table records around 990,000 distinct CDR3 sequences, almost 25% of them present only once. The table lists this clonotype with a few counts. Relative to the germline gene, one junction end is altered; a read error may explain this. The germline CDR1 and CDR2 sequences are MNHNS and SASEGT. The CDR3 contains 17 residues. The sample was also reused in another study, on T cells of mothers and their children. From that paper: Three mothers and their six children, all healthy Caucasians, donated.

Sequencing was performed on blood. The genes are TRBV6-1 and TRBJ1-1, with TRBD1 matching 11 bases. This TCR came from a girl aged 2-9 years in good health. The CDR3, as DNA: TGTGCCGGCAGTGGTGGTGGACAGGGGGCGCATTACACCGAAGCTTTCTTT. Protein product: CAGSGGGQGAHYTEAFF.